Below, 13 T cell receptor beta chains from the same sample are listed, as sequenced in a study of blood T cell repertoires in COVID-19. Here immunoSEQ multiplex PCR was the method, and the copy in TCRdb shows in-frame clones only, minus some. The data hold a few hundred thousand clones, with 75% to 85% observed a single time. Sequencing input: peripheral blood. The receptors were sampled from a human donor in a cohort sampled during active COVID-19.

The rearrangement links TRBV19 to TRBJ1-5; possibly TRBD1 for D (5 bases). V was trimmed by 7 bases and J by 2 bases, leaving 6 bases between them. Germline assignment: CDR1 LNHDA and CDR2 SQIVND (reference sequence). The CDR3 contains 12 residues. CDR3 nucleotide sequence: TGTGCCAGTAAACAGGGCAATCAGCCCCAGCATTTT. This encodes CASKQGNQPQHF.

The rearrangement links TRBV10-3 to TRBJ2-7; 7 bases are a match to TRBD1. V shed 2 bases, J shed 3 bases, and the junction held 4 bases outside the gene matches. The germline gives CDR1 ENHRY, CDR2 SYGVKD. This CDR3 spans 14 amino acids. The CDR3 DNA is TGTGCCATCAGTGAGGCACAGGGGCTCTACGAGCAGTACTTC. Translation: CAISEAQGLYEQYF.

The genes are TRBV7-3 and TRBJ1-2; 7 nucleotides match TRBD1. Per the germline V gene, CDR1 is SGHTA and CDR2 is FQGTGA. V lost 6 bases and J lost 8; bases outside the gene matches: 9. This CDR3 comprises 13 residues. The CDR3 DNA reads TGTGCCAGCAGTCCGGGGCCGACAGGGGGCTACACCTTC. As protein: CASSPGPTGGYTF.

The chain employs TRBV30 and TRBJ1-2, with 9 bases identical to TRBD1. With V trimmed by 2 bases and J by 8 bases, 12 bases remained unmatched. Germline V gene lookup returns CDR1 GTSNPN and CDR2 SVGIG (reference sequence). The CDR3 runs 15 residues. CDR3 DNA sequence: TGTGCCTGGAGTCGGGGTGAACAGGGGGCGCGGGGCTACACCTTC. It specifies CAWSRGEQGARGYTF.

The rearrangement uses TRBV6-5 and TRBJ2-7; TRBD1 agrees at 8 bases. V lost 5 bases, J lost 9 bases, and 12 bases stayed unmatched. The CDR3 is made up of 14 amino acids. Germline V lookup: CDR1 MNHEY, CDR2 SVGAGI. CDR3 sequence (DNA): TGTGCCAGCAGTACCGGGACAGGTTTTGGGTGGCAGTACTTC. Protein: CASSTGTGFGWQYF.

With respect to this clone: The same CDR3 also results from other DNA sequences found in this sample. V and J are TRBV6-5 and TRBJ1-1, with 7 nucleotides matching TRBD1. J gave up 5 bases and V 0 bases, and 3 bases lay outside the gene matches. CDR3 length: 14 amino acids. Germline V gene data show CDR1 as MNHEY and CDR2 as SVGAGI. CDR3 sequence: CASSYSGGRTEAFF. In DNA form, the CDR3 reads TGTGCCAGCAGTTACTCAGGGGGCCGAACTGAAGCTTTCTTT.

The rearrangement uses TRBV4-1 and TRBJ1-1, with unresolved D. From germline, CDR1 is MGHRA and CDR2 YSYEKL. V was cut by 0 bases and J by 6 bases, with 11 bases left in between. The CDR3 has 14 amino acids. The CDR3 region is CASSQDLGRAEAFF. As DNA, the CDR3 is TGCGCCAGCAGCCAAGATCTGGGGAGGGCTGAAGCTTTCTTT.

The rearrangement joins TRBV4-1 to TRBJ1-1, with D uncertain. V lost 4 bases and J lost 2, with 17 bases in between. The CDR3 is made up of 16 amino acids. Germline CDR1 is MGHRA and CDR2 is YSYEKL. Here the CDR3 reads CASSRGNSALNTEAFF. In DNA form, the CDR3 reads TGCGCCAGCAGCCGAGGGAACAGTGCACTTAACACTGAAGCTTTCTTT.

The genes are TRBV30 and TRBJ2-1, with 9 bases matching TRBD2. The germline gives CDR1 GTSNPN, CDR2 SVGIG (reference sequence). The length of the CDR3 is 15 residues. V lost 0 bases and J lost 8; bases outside the gene matches: 8. The CDR3 nucleotides are TGTGCCTGGAGTGTACGTCGCGGGGGGGACGATGAGCAGTTCTTC. Translation gives CAWSVRRGGDDEQFF.

The chain couples TRBV6-4 to TRBJ2-7, with 10 bases identical to TRBD2. The CDR3 is 14 residues long. Germline lookup yields CDR1 MRHNA and CDR2 SNTAGT. With V trimmed by 6 bases and J by 2 bases, 4 bases remained unmatched. The CDR3 protein is CASSRTSGAYEQYF. CDR3 nucleotide sequence: TGTGCCAGCAGCCGGACTAGCGGTGCCTACGAGCAGTACTTC.

The chain is built from TRBV2 and TRBJ1-6; no clear D gene. Germline CDR1 and CDR2: SNHLY and FYNNEI. Trimming stripped 7 bases from V and 7 bases from J, with 11 bases between. The CDR3 totals 13 residues. The CDR3 DNA reads TGTGCCAGCACCGTCCTGTTAAATTCACCCCTCCACTTT. Protein: CASTVLLNSPLHF.

The rearrangement uses TRBV2 and TRBJ2-7; D is possibly TRBD1 (6 bases). Germline loops: CDR1 SNHLY, CDR2 FYNNEI. The CDR3 has 14 residues. The V gene lost 5 bases and the J gene lost 4 bases, with 15 bases spanning the gap. CDR3 coding DNA: TGTGCCAGCAGTCAGACAGGCGAATCTTACGAGCAGTACTTC. Protein: CASSQTGESYEQYF.

The chain carries TRBV5-4 and TRBJ2-7; weak D call: TRBD1 (6 bases). CDR1 is SGHNT, CDR2 YYREEE, per germline (reference sequence). V gave up 4 bases and J gave up 2 bases, with 16 bases separating them. This CDR3 comprises 15 residues. CDR3 nucleotide sequence: TGTGCCAGCAGCCTGGCCGGGACACAGACCTACGAGCAGTACTTC. It encodes CASSLAGTQTYEQYF.